These 20 T cell receptor beta chains were sequenced from one sample in a study of T cells after yellow fever vaccination. TCRdb reprocessed the 5' RACE reads with MiXCR, giving one entry per CDR3 protein. Seen here are some 600,000 distinct CDR3 sequences, around 17% observed once, and the top ten hold roughly 17%. The sequencing here drew on PBMCs, taken less than 6 days after the first yellow fever vaccination. Receptors were obtained from a man aged 18 to 30 who received the YFV17D yellow fever vaccine.

This sequence joins TRBV19 and TRBJ2-2; TRBD2 matches 7 bases. The J segment lost 6 bases and the V segment lost 3 bases, leaving 4 bases of the junction unmatched. The CDR3 has 14 residues. CDR1 is LNHDA, CDR2 SQIVND, per germline (reference sequence). The CDR3: CASSIGGGAGELFF. The CDR3 DNA reads TGTGCCAGTAGTATTGGCGGGGGTGCCGGGGAGCTGTTTTTT.

This clonotype was counted a few times. The rearrangement joins TRBV28 to TRBJ1-2; the D gene is possibly TRBD1 (5 bases). The V gene's germline CDR1 is MDHEN and CDR2 SYDVKM. The CDR3 runs 16 residues. V lost 4 bases to trimming and J lost 0 bases, with 15 bases between them. The CDR3 loop is CASSSTGTPTNYGYTF. The CDR3 DNA reads as TGTGCCAGCAGTTCAACCGGGACGCCTACTAACTATGGCTACACCTTC.

The rearrangement joins TRBV12-3 or TRBV12-4 to TRBJ1-5; 7 bases are shared with TRBD1. Trimming removed 7 bases from V and 6 bases from J; junction bases left unmatched: 15. The CDR3 extends over 16 amino acids. In DNA form, the CDR3 reads TGTGCCAGCACCGTTCGCAGACAGGGACTTGGTCAGCCCCAGCATTTT. Its protein is CASTVRRQGLGQPQHF.

The chain couples TRBV12-3 or TRBV12-4 to TRBJ1-1; D ambiguous. V was clipped by 6 bases and J by 4 bases, with 9 bases between them. The CDR3 loop spans 12 amino acids. CDR3 sequence: CASSSPVTEAFF. The CDR3 bases are TGTGCCAGCAGCTCACCCGTCACTGAAGCTTTCTTT.

V usage is TRBV5-1 and J usage is TRBJ2-5; D is possibly TRBD1 or TRBD2 (6 bases each). The CDR3 runs to 15 residues. CDR1 SGHRS and CDR2 YFSETQ come from the germline V gene. Trimming took off 0 bases at V and 5 bases at J, with 14 bases between the two ends. The CDR3 loop is CASSLAEGGLETQYF. DNA for the CDR3: TGCGCCAGCAGCTTGGCCGAGGGGGGTTTGGAGACCCAGTACTTC. The full variable domain, completed using reference TRBV5-1 and TRBJ2-5, is KAGVTQTPRYLIKTRGQQVTLSCSPISGHRSVSWYQQTPGQGLQFLFEYFSETQRNKGNFPGRFSGRQFSNSRSEMNVSTLELGDSALYLCASSLAEGGLETQYFGPGTRLLVL.

This clonotype was observed a few times. The genes are TRBV7-8 and TRBJ2-5; D unclear. With 4 bases removed from V and 5 bases from J, the gap between germline ends came to 8 bases. The CDR3 runs to 12 residues. Germline CDR1 reads SGHVS; CDR2 reads FQNEAQ. The CDR3 region is CASSSDLETQYF. CDR3 DNA: TGTGCCAGCAGCTCCGACTTGGAGACCCAGTACTTC.

V is TRBV2 and J is TRBJ2-1, with D perhaps matching TRBD2 (5 bases). This CDR3 is built from 15 residues. The germline gives CDR1 SNHLY, CDR2 FYNNEI. Trimming took 1 base from V and 0 from J, leaving 7 bases between them. For the CDR3, the DNA is TGTGCCAGCAGTGAAGGGCTAGCCTCCTACAATGAGCAGTTCTTC. As protein: CASSEGLASYNEQFF.

The CDR3 here is CASSLAGIEQYF. DNA of the CDR3: TGTGCCAGCAGTTTAGCGGGGATCGAGCAGTACTTC. The chain is built from TRBV27 and TRBJ2-7, with a weak D call TRBD2 (6 bases). Trimming stripped 2 bases from V and 6 bases from J, with 8 bases between. CDR1 is MNHEY and CDR2 is SMNVEV in the germline V gene (reference sequence). This CDR3 has 12 amino acids.

This clonotype occurred a few times. The rearrangement joins TRBV18 to TRBJ2-7; tentatively, D is TRBD2 (7 bases). V dropped 6 bases and J dropped 7 bases, with 22 bases sitting between them. This CDR3 has 15 residues. Germline CDR1 reads KGHSH; CDR2 reads LQKENI. The CDR3 DNA reads TGTGCCAGCTCCCATTCCCGGGGGGCTCGGGGTGAGCAGTACTTC. It translates to CASSHSRGARGEQYF.

The table lists this clonotype with a few counts. The rearrangement joins TRBV2 to TRBJ1-1; D remains unclear. Germline V gene sequence: CDR1 SNHLY, CDR2 FYNNEI. The CDR3 covers 13 residues. The V and J ends lost 7 bases and 2 bases respectively, with 11 bases between them. CDR3 bases: TGTGCCAGCAAAATCGAGGAAAACACTGAAGCTTTCTTT. As protein: CASKIEENTEAFF.

For the CDR3, the DNA is TGCGCCAGCAGCTTCGGAAGCGGGGGGAACCAAGAGACCCAGTACTTC. It specifies CASSFGSGGNQETQYF. The gene calls are TRBV5-1 and TRBJ2-5; 9 bases are a match to TRBD2. CDR3 length: 16 residues. Germline CDR1 and CDR2: SGHRS and YFSETQ. The V gene end was trimmed by 2 bases and the J gene end by 0 bases; junction bases not matched to a gene: 5.

CDR3 in amino acids: CASMGTGTIQETQYF. The CDR3, as DNA: TGTGCCAGTATGGGGACAGGGACTATCCAAGAGACCCAGTACTTC. The V and J genes are TRBV19 and TRBJ2-5; 9 bases agree with TRBD1. The germline gives CDR1 LNHDA, CDR2 SQIVND (reference sequence). Trimming took 7 bases from V and 1 from J; bases not matched to a gene: 7. This CDR3 region has 15 residues.

This clonotype was seen repeatedly, ten times or more. The chain carries TRBV12-3 or TRBV12-4 and TRBJ2-2; no clear D. V was cut by 3 bases and J by 4 bases, with 6 bases left in between. This CDR3 spans 13 amino acids. The CDR3 DNA reads as TGTGCCAGCAGTTTGTTCGTCACCGGGGAGCTGTTTTTT. It translates to CASSLFVTGELFF.

The sample holds a few counts of this clonotype. This chain links TRBV27 with TRBJ2-5; TRBD2 matches at 11 bases. CDR3 size: 16 residues. J lost 6 bases, V lost 0 bases, and 6 bases had no gene match. Germline loops: CDR1 MNHEY, CDR2 SMNVEV (reference sequence). Written as DNA, the CDR3 is TGTGCCAGCAGTTTATCGCTAGCGGGGGGTTTCAAGACCCAGTACTTC. It is translated as CASSLSLAGGFKTQYF.

The genes are TRBV6-5 and TRBJ2-3, with TRBD2 identical over 11 bases. CDR1 MNHEY and CDR2 SVGAGI come from the germline V gene. The CDR3 has 18 residues. V lost 2 bases to trimming and J lost 0 bases; unmatched junction nucleotides: 7. In DNA form, the CDR3 reads TGTGCCAGCAGTTACCAAAGGAGACTAGCGGGGAGCACAGATACGCAGTATTTT. This codes for CASSYQRRLAGSTDTQYF.

This sequence joins TRBV5-1 and TRBJ1-6, with D perhaps matching TRBD1 (5 bases). The CDR3 runs 13 residues. Trimming took 0 bases from V and 7 from J, leaving 5 bases between them. Germline CDR1 is SGHRS and CDR2 is YFSETQ. The CDR3 sequence is CASSLGQNSPLHF. CDR3 bases: TGCGCCAGCAGCTTGGGACAGAATTCACCCCTCCACTTT.

This clonotype has a handful of counts. The chain is built from TRBV6-5 and TRBJ2-5, with 7 bases aligning to TRBD1. This CDR3 contains 19 residues. CDR1 is MNHEY and CDR2 is SVGAGI in the germline V gene. J gave up 5 bases and V 2 bases, and 20 bases lay outside the gene matches. The DNA of the CDR3 is TGTGCCAGCAGTTACCAACCGCGACAGGGCCCAACCTTATATGAGACCCAGTACTTC. This encodes CASSYQPRQGPTLYETQYF.

The chain recombines TRBV6-5 with TRBJ2-5; 15 nucleotides align to TRBD2. Germline V gives CDR1 MNHEY, CDR2 SVGAGI. V was clipped by 2 bases and J by 3 bases; unmatched bases: 10. CDR3 size: 19 residues. As DNA, the CDR3 is TGTGCCAGCAGTTACCGGACTAGCGGGGGGGCTGGGAGTAAAGAGACCCAGTACTTC. Its translation is CASSYRTSGGAGSKETQYF.

This clonotype showed up just a few times. V usage is TRBV9 and J usage is TRBJ2-3, with 7 bases fitting TRBD1. V lost 6 bases, J lost 1 base, and 8 bases stayed unmatched. CDR3 size: 15 residues. CDR1 is SGDLS and CDR2 is YYNGEE in the germline V gene. CDR3 loop: CASTNWGTGTDTQYF. CDR3 coding DNA: TGTGCCAGCACCAACTGGGGGACAGGCACAGATACGCAGTATTTT.

The table lists this clonotype with a few counts. This chain joins TRBV4-3 and TRBJ2-2; D gene ambiguous. Germline CDR1 is LGHNA and CDR2 is YSLEER. There are 17 residues in the CDR3. Trimming left V 0 bases short and J 3 bases short, with 14 bases between. This CDR3 reads CASSQDPQWDYTGELFF. The DNA of the CDR3 is TGCGCCAGCAGCCAAGATCCCCAATGGGATTACACCGGGGAGCTGTTTTTT.